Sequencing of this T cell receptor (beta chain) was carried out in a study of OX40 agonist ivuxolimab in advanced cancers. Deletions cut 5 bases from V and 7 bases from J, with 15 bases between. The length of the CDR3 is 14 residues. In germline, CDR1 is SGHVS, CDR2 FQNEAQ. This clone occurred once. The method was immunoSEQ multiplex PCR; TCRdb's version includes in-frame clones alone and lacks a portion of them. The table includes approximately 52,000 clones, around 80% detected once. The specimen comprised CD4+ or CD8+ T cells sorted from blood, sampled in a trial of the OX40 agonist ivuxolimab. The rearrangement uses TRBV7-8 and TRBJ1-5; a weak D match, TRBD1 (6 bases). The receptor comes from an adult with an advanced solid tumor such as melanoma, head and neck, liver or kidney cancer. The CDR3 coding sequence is TGTGCCAGCAGCCTCGGACAGTACCGACAGCCCCAGCATTTT. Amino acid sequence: CASSLGQYRQPQHF.